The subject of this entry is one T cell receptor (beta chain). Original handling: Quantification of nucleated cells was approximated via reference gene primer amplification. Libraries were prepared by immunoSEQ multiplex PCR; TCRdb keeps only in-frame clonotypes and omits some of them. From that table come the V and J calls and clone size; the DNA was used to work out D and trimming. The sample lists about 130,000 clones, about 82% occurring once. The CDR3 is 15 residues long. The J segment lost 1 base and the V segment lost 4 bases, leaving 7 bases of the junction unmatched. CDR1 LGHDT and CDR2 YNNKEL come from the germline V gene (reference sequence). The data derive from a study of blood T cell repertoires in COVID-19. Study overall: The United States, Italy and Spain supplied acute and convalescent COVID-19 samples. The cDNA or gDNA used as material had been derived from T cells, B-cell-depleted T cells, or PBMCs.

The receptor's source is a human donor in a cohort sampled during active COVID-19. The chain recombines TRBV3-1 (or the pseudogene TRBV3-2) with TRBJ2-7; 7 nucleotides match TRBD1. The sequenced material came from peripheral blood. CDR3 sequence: CASSPGQFVSYEQYF. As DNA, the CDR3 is TGTGCCAGCAGCCCGGGACAGTTCGTTTCCTACGAGCAGTACTTC.